Each of the 31 T cell receptor beta chains below was sequenced from the same sample in a study of OX40 agonist ivuxolimab in advanced cancers. The protocol was immunoSEQ multiplex PCR, while the TCRdb copy is restricted to in-frame clones and leaves out a portion. The data contain tens of thousands of clones, 91% of them singletons. The input for sequencing was CD4+ or CD8+ T cells sorted from blood, taken in a trial of the OX40 agonist ivuxolimab. Receptors were obtained from an adult with an advanced solid tumor such as melanoma, head and neck, liver or kidney cancer.

The gene calls are TRBV11-3 and TRBJ1-4, with a weak D call TRBD1 (6 bases). V dropped 5 bases and J dropped 3 bases, with 13 bases sitting between them. The V gene's germline CDR1 is SGHNT and CDR2 YENEEA. This CDR3 has 15 amino acids. CDR3 sequence reads: CASSPQGSSNEKLFF. The CDR3 bases are TGTGCCAGCAGCCCACAGGGTTCGTCTAATGAAAAACTGTTTTTT.

This sequence joins TRBV27 and TRBJ1-2; TRBD1 aligns across 9 bases. Germline V lookup: CDR1 MNHEY, CDR2 SMNVEV (reference sequence). CDR3 length: 16 residues. V trimming: 8 bases; J trimming: 4 bases; junction bases outside the gene matches: 14. CDR3 region: CASLSAGGQGPYGYTF. The CDR3 DNA sequence: TGTGCCAGCCTTTCGGCGGGGGGACAGGGACCCTATGGCTACACCTTC.

The chain joins TRBV5-6 to TRBJ1-2; D is uncertain. The CDR3 has 15 residues. Trimming removed 4 bases at V and 1 base at J, with 14 bases between. CDR1 is SGHDT and CDR2 is YYEEEE in the germline V gene. CDR3 loop: CASSPAIGVNYGYTF. The DNA of the CDR3 is TGTGCCAGCAGCCCGGCGATAGGAGTTAACTATGGCTACACCTTC.

The gene calls are TRBV28 and TRBJ2-5, with 12 nucleotides matching TRBD2. Germline loops: CDR1 MDHEN, CDR2 SYDVKM. The CDR3 consists of 17 residues. With 5 bases clipped from V and 3 bases from J, the junction kept 10 bases outside the gene matches. In nucleotides, the CDR3 is TGTGCCAGCAGTCCCCCGGGACTAGCGGGTGCGAAAGAGACCCAGTACTTC. Translating gives CASSPPGLAGAKETQYF.

The chain employs TRBV9 and TRBJ2-7; 9 bases align to TRBD1. With V trimmed by 4 bases and J by 8 bases, 7 bases remained unmatched. The CDR3 extends over 13 amino acids. CDR1 and CDR2 (germline): SGDLS, YYNGEE. The CDR3 DNA is TGTGCCAGCAGCAGGCGGGGGACAGGGAAGCAGTACTTC. Protein sequence: CASSRRGTGKQYF.

V usage is TRBV11-2 and J usage is TRBJ2-5; TRBD2 aligns across 13 bases. Germline CDR1 SGHAT, CDR2 FQNNGV. CDR3 length: 16 amino acids. J gave up 3 bases and V 4 bases, and 5 bases lay outside the gene matches. This CDR3 is CASSSIGLAGEETQYF. The CDR3 nucleotides are TGTGCCAGCAGCTCAATTGGACTAGCGGGAGAAGAGACCCAGTACTTC.

The gene calls are TRBV19 and TRBJ1-5, with D unclear. V was trimmed by 5 bases and J by 10 bases, leaving 6 bases between them. In germline, CDR1 is LNHDA, CDR2 SQIVND (reference sequence). This CDR3 has 10 amino acids. The CDR3 nucleotides are TGTGCCAGTAGTTCTGAACCCCAGCATTTT. Translation gives CASSSEPQHF.

This chain links TRBV7-2 with TRBJ2-7; 11 bases map to TRBD1. The CDR3 has 15 amino acids. J lost 6 bases, V lost 6 bases, and 10 bases had no gene match. CDR1 SGHTA and CDR2 FQGNSA come from the germline V gene. The CDR3 region is CASSTGTGGVSEQYF. The CDR3 DNA sequence: TGTGCCAGCAGTACCGGGACAGGGGGGGTCTCCGAGCAGTACTTC.

The chain recombines TRBV18 with TRBJ1-1; D possibly corresponds to TRBD1 (5 bases). The CDR3 has 13 residues. Per germline, CDR1 KGHSH and CDR2 LQKENI. V lost 5 bases and J 2 bases, leaving 9 bases between the germline ends. CDR3 sequence (DNA): TGTGCCAGCTCAATTGACAGCAACACTGAAGCTTTCTTT. Translated: CASSIDSNTEAFF.

This clone was recorded only once. DNA for the CDR3: TGCGCCAGCACTCTGTCCCCGGAGAGCTATGGCTACACCTTC. This sequence encodes CASTLSPESYGYTF. This chain links TRBV5-1 with TRBJ1-2; no clear D. CDR1 is SGHRS, CDR2 YFSETQ, per germline. Trimming took off 6 bases at V and 4 bases at J, with 16 bases between the two ends. The CDR3 is 14 residues long.

This clone was counted between two and nine times. V is TRBV30 and J is TRBJ2-2, with a possible D match to TRBD1 (5 bases). Germline V CDR1 and CDR2: GTSNPN, SVGIG (reference sequence). V dropped 7 bases and J dropped 2 bases, with 11 bases sitting between them. The CDR3 runs 13 residues. The chain's CDR3 is CAYNRLNTGELFF. The CDR3 coding sequence is TGTGCCTATAACAGGTTAAACACCGGGGAGCTGTTTTTT.

The chain couples TRBV5-1 to TRBJ2-3, with D unresolved. The V and J ends lost 3 bases and 3 bases respectively, with 8 bases between them. Germline values: CDR1 SGHRS, CDR2 YFSETQ. CDR3 length: 13 residues. CDR3 amino acids: CASSSRWTDTQYF. Written as DNA, the CDR3 is TGCGCCAGCAGCTCTAGGTGGACAGATACGCAGTATTTT.

The J gene is TRBJ1-2, the V gene TRBV11-2; 7 bases are shared with TRBD1. Germline CDR1 reads SGHAT; CDR2 reads FQNNGV. V trimming: 4 bases; J trimming: 2 bases; junction bases outside the gene matches: 1. The CDR3 has 13 amino acids. CDR3 amino acids: CASSSTGNYGYTF. The CDR3, as DNA: TGTGCCAGCAGCTCGACAGGGAACTATGGCTACACCTTC.

This chain links TRBV9 with TRBJ2-3; 8 bases line up with TRBD2. Germline V CDR1 and CDR2: SGDLS, YYNGEE. V gave up 0 bases and J gave up 6 bases; unmatched junction bases: 6. This CDR3 comprises 15 residues. CDR3 amino acids: CASSVALAAPDTQYF. DNA of the CDR3: TGTGCCAGCAGCGTAGCACTAGCGGCACCCGATACGCAGTATTTT.

The J gene is TRBJ2-7, the V gene TRBV27; TRBD1 might be the D (6 bases). Germline assignment: CDR1 MNHEY and CDR2 SMNVEV (reference sequence). Trimming stripped 5 bases from V and 4 bases from J, with 18 bases between. The CDR3 contains 15 residues. For the CDR3, the DNA is TGTGCCAGCAGTACCTCCGGGACACCGCCTTACGAGCAGTACTTC. This sequence encodes CASSTSGTPPYEQYF.

The J gene is TRBJ1-2, the V gene TRBV2; D unresolved. V was trimmed by 4 bases and J by 4 bases, leaving 10 bases between them. Germline CDR1 SNHLY, CDR2 FYNNEI. The CDR3 length is 13 residues. CDR3 in amino acids: CASSAGPSYGYTF. DNA of the CDR3: TGTGCCAGCAGTGCCGGGCCCTCCTATGGCTACACCTTC.

J is TRBJ2-5 and V is TRBV7-2, with D unclear. The germline V gene encodes CDR1 SGHTA and CDR2 FQGNSA. Trimming removed 3 bases at V and 5 bases at J, with 16 bases between. The CDR3 extends over 15 amino acids. CDR3 bases: TGTGCCAGCAGCTTGGGAATGGGGATTACGGAGACCCAGTACTTC. Its translation: CASSLGMGITETQYF.

The gene calls are TRBV30 and TRBJ2-7, with 9 bases fitting TRBD2. The CDR3 sequence is 14 residues long. CDR1 is GTSNPN and CDR2 is SVGIG in the germline V gene (reference sequence). Trimming removed 2 bases from V and 2 bases from J; junction bases left unmatched: 4. CDR3 residues: CAWSRASGAYEQYF. The CDR3, as DNA: TGTGCCTGGAGTAGGGCTAGCGGGGCCTACGAGCAGTACTTC.

V usage is TRBV28 and J usage is TRBJ1-4; 9 nucleotides match TRBD1. V lost 4 bases to trimming and J lost 4 bases; unmatched junction nucleotides: 10. CDR1 is MDHEN and CDR2 is SYDVKM in the germline V gene. CDR3 length equals 17 residues. CDR3 coding DNA: TGTGCCAGCAGTTCGCCACCGGGACAGGGAGATAATGAAAAACTGTTTTTT. Protein: CASSSPPGQGDNEKLFF.

The gene calls are TRBV18 and TRBJ2-5; 8 nucleotides match TRBD1. The CDR3 has 16 amino acids. Germline CDR1 and CDR2: KGHSH and LQKENI. Trimming cost V 2 bases and J 4 bases; bases outside gene matches: 9. CDR3 in amino acids: CASSPIRQGTRETQYF. CDR3 DNA: TGTGCCAGCTCACCAATCCGACAGGGGACCCGAGAGACCCAGTACTTC. Complete variable domain (other parts from reference TRBV18 and TRBJ2-5): NAGVMQNPRHLVRRRGQEARLRCSPMKGHSHVYWYRQLPEEGLKFMVYLQKENIIDESGMPKERFSAEFPKEGPSILRIQQVVRGDSAAYFCASSPIRQGTRETQYFGPGTRLLVL.

The chain uses TRBV30 and TRBJ2-5; D may be TRBD1 or TRBD2 (5 bases each). This CDR3 spans 14 amino acids. With 3 bases removed from V and 5 bases from J, the gap between germline ends came to 16 bases. Per the germline V gene, CDR1 is GTSNPN and CDR2 is SVGIG (reference sequence). As DNA, the CDR3 is TGTGCCTGGAGCCCCGGGACCTCCCGGGAGACCCAGTACTTC. Its protein product is CAWSPGTSRETQYF.

The chain recombines TRBV9 with TRBJ1-2; D call uncertain. Germline V gene data show CDR1 as SGDLS and CDR2 as YYNGEE. V was trimmed by 6 bases and J by 4 bases, leaving 10 bases between them. The CDR3 totals 12 residues. The CDR3 here is CASNDRGYGYTF. In DNA, the CDR3 is TGTGCCAGCAACGACCGGGGCTATGGCTACACCTTC.

The chain is built from TRBV5-1 and TRBJ1-1; tentatively, D is TRBD1 (6 bases). The germline gives CDR1 SGHRS, CDR2 YFSETQ. CDR3 length: 14 amino acids. Trimming stripped 4 bases from V and 4 bases from J, with 14 bases between. The CDR3 DNA reads as TGCGCCAGCAGCCGCCAGGGGATCCTCACTGAAGCTTTCTTT. It encodes CASSRQGILTEAFF.

This chain uses TRBV5-1 with TRBJ1-1; D is undetermined. The CDR3 has 13 residues. Trimming shortened V by 0 bases and J by 3 bases, and 6 bases separated the two germline ends. Germline CDR1 reads SGHRS; CDR2 reads YFSETQ. The DNA of the CDR3 is TGCGCCAGCAGCTTGGTCGCAGACACTGAAGCTTTCTTT. Protein product: CASSLVADTEAFF.

On this clone itself: Other DNA sequences in this sample translate to the same CDR3. The chain recombines TRBV2 with TRBJ1-5, with a weak D call TRBD1 (5 bases). In germline, CDR1 is SNHLY, CDR2 FYNNEI. Trimming pared 1 base from V and 4 bases from J, leaving 5 bases between. This CDR3 has 13 residues. The chain's CDR3 is CASSEEGNQPQHF. Here the CDR3 DNA reads TGTGCCAGCAGTGAAGAGGGGAATCAGCCCCAGCATTTT.

A few counts support this clone. The chain employs TRBV19 and TRBJ1-1, with no clear D. V was pared by 7 bases and J by 1 base, with 10 bases between. The CDR3 runs to 13 residues. Germline loops: CDR1 LNHDA, CDR2 SQIVND (reference sequence). The CDR3 protein is CASTTTKNTEAFF. In DNA form, the CDR3 reads TGTGCCAGTACTACGACAAAGAACACTGAAGCTTTCTTT.

The chain has TRBV19 and TRBJ1-5; D is possibly TRBD1 (5 bases). The CDR3 runs 16 residues. Germline values: CDR1 LNHDA, CDR2 SQIVND (reference sequence). V lost 6 bases and J lost 7, with 22 bases in between. CDR3 region: CASRPLREGVMQPQHF. In nucleotides, the CDR3 is TGTGCCAGTAGACCACTACGGGAAGGGGTAATGCAGCCCCAGCATTTT.

Only one count was recorded for this clone. One junction end disagrees with the germline gene, perhaps due to a read error. The chain joins TRBV5-4 to TRBJ1-4, with D perhaps matching TRBD1 (6 bases). The CDR3 runs 16 residues. The V gene's germline CDR1 is SGHNT and CDR2 YYREEE (reference sequence). The CDR3 sequence: CASGLGRDTPIEKLFF. The CDR3, as DNA: TGTGCCAGCGGCTTGGGCCGGGACACCCCCATTGAAAAACTGTTTTTT.

The chain recombines TRBV5-4 with TRBJ2-6; TRBD1 might be the D (5 bases). V was clipped by 2 bases and J by 0 bases, with 9 bases between them. The CDR3 runs to 16 residues. Germline assignment: CDR1 SGHNT and CDR2 YYREEE (reference sequence). CDR3 in amino acids: CASSFGRGSGANVLTF. In DNA, the CDR3 is TGTGCCAGCAGCTTTGGTAGGGGCTCTGGGGCCAACGTCCTGACTTTC.

The chain recombines TRBV11-2 with TRBJ2-3, with D perhaps TRBD2 (6 bases). The CDR3 consists of 16 residues. Germline values: CDR1 SGHAT, CDR2 FQNNGV. The V gene lost 5 bases and the J gene lost 2 bases, with 17 bases spanning the gap. The CDR3 region is CASSRRLGGSTDTQYF. The CDR3 coding sequence is TGTGCCAGCAGCCGGAGGCTGGGAGGTTCCACAGATACGCAGTATTTT.

The rearrangement links TRBV30 to TRBJ2-2, with 12 positions matching TRBD2. V was pared by 3 bases and J by 6 bases, with 8 bases of the junction left unmatched. Germline assignment: CDR1 GTSNPN and CDR2 SVGIG (reference sequence). The CDR3 runs 16 residues. CDR3 DNA sequence: TGTGCCTGGAGCGGACTAGCGGGATATGGCGCCGGGGAGCTGTTTTTT. The encoded protein is CAWSGLAGYGAGELFF.